The 5 T cell receptor beta chains below were found in one sample sequenced in a study of stem cell transplantation in POMP-related autoinflammatory disease (dated by TCRdb to about 2021). Receptor libraries were prepared by the immunoSEQ multiplex PCR assay. Entries here come from immuneACCESS through TCRdb and include only in-frame sequences with V and J called. Some clones fail to appear in such tables; in the studies checked, an unresolved V gene covers under half of the shortfall, and the cause of the remainder is unknown. The sample table lists about 68,000 clones, roughly 88% of them with a count of one. Jointly, the top ten make up roughly 0.7% of the sample. The time point label, as the study defines it: after hematopoietic stem cell transplant. Specimen: CD4+ T cells from PBMCs, collected after stem cell transplantation. The receptors stem from a human patient with POMP-related autoinflammation and immune dysregulation (PRAID). After a transplant, some T cells may be of graft donor origin.

This CDR3 is CASSLVYTGELFF. The CDR3 nucleotides read TGCGCCAGCAGCTTGGTGTACACCGGGGAGCTGTTTTTT. The chain couples TRBV5-1 to TRBJ2-2; D is undetermined. V was trimmed by 0 bases and J by 3 bases, leaving 3 bases between them. The CDR3 extends over 13 amino acids. Germline V gene data show CDR1 as SGHRS and CDR2 as YFSETQ.

The chain couples TRBV20-1 to TRBJ1-4, with D uncertain. Germline V lookup: CDR1 DFQATT, CDR2 SNEGSKA (reference sequence). The CDR3 contains 10 residues. V was pared by 4 bases and J by 12 bases, with 9 bases between. In DNA form, the CDR3 reads TGCAGTGCTAAAAACTTGGAACTGTTTTTT. Translating it yields CSAKNLELFF.

V usage is TRBV28 and J usage is TRBJ1-2; D not resolved. The CDR3 spans 10 residues. Trimming took 9 bases from V and 8 from J, leaving 10 bases between them. Germline V gene sequence: CDR1 MDHEN, CDR2 SYDVKM. In DNA form, the CDR3 reads TGTGCCAGTTCGAGTCGGGGCTACACCTTC. It is translated as CASSSRGYTF.

The CDR3 bases are TGTGCCAGCAGGACGGACAGGGGGCAAGGCACTGAAGCTTTCTTT. This encodes CASRTDRGQGTEAFF. This chain joins TRBV28 and TRBJ1-1, with 11 bases matching TRBD1. V was pared by 6 bases and J by 4 bases, with 7 bases of the junction left unmatched. CDR1 is MDHEN, CDR2 SYDVKM, per germline. The CDR3 length is 15 residues. Full variable domain (remainder filled in from reference TRBV28 and TRBJ1-1): DVKVTQSSRYLVKRTGEKVFLECVQDMDHENMFWYRQDPGLGLRLIYFSYDVKMKEKGDIPEGYSVSREKKERFSLILESASTNQTSMYLCASRTDRGQGTEAFFGQGTRLTVV.

V and J are TRBV5-4 and TRBJ1-5; TRBD1 is a possible D gene (6 bases). The CDR3 contains 13 residues. Germline assignment: CDR1 SGHNT and CDR2 YYREEE (reference sequence). Deletions cut 5 bases from V and 5 bases from J, with 11 bases between. The CDR3 is CASSRDIDQPQHF. The CDR3 nucleotides are TGTGCCAGCAGTCGGGACATTGATCAGCCCCAGCATTTT.